Below are 13 T cell receptor beta chains sequenced from a single sample in a study of response to subunit inactivated influenza vaccine. TCRdb reprocessed the RT-PCR reads via MiXCR and lists one record per CDR3 protein. The sample carries 800,000 to 1,000,000 distinct CDR3 sequences, less than 25% recorded once. The input for sequencing was PBMCs from blood, taken less than 6 days after vaccination. These receptor sequences come from a man in his fifties who received an inactivated influenza vaccine.

This clonotype has only a few counts. The chain is built from TRBV20-1 and TRBJ2-7; 11 nucleotides line up with TRBD2. V gave up 3 bases and J gave up 6 bases; unmatched junction bases: 4. Germline V lookup: CDR1 DFQATT, CDR2 SNEGSKA (reference sequence). This CDR3 is built from 13 residues. CDR3 in amino acids: CSASSGGAVEQYF. The CDR3, as DNA: TGCAGTGCTAGTAGCGGGGGGGCTGTCGAGCAGTACTTC.

This clonotype was observed a few times. V and J are TRBV20-1 and TRBJ2-3, with TRBD2 as a possible D gene (5 bases). The germline gives CDR1 DFQATT, CDR2 SNEGSKA (reference sequence). This CDR3 region has 12 residues. V gave up 2 bases and J gave up 4 bases, with 7 bases separating them. The CDR3 sequence is CSARKEADTQYF. The CDR3 nucleotides read TGCAGTGCTAGAAAGGAGGCAGATACGCAGTATTTT.

The chain joins TRBV20-1 to TRBJ1-2; D is ambiguous. The germline V gene encodes CDR1 DFQATT and CDR2 SNEGSKA (reference sequence). The CDR3 has 13 amino acids. CDR3 nucleotides: TGCACCCCTCCCTTGGAGAGCTTCTATGGCTACACCTTC. This gives the protein CTPPLESFYGYTF.

The CDR3 DNA reads TGTGCCAGCAGCTTAGAGGGAGGGGGGGAGCAGTACTTC. Translation gives CASSLEGGGEQYF. V usage is TRBV11-2 and J usage is TRBJ2-7, with D possibly TRBD2 on 7 matching bases. From germline, CDR1 is SGHAT and CDR2 FQNNGV. V shed 0 bases and J shed 7 bases, with 10 bases lying between them. The CDR3 loop spans 13 amino acids. The full variable domain, with the rest looked up from reference TRBV11-2 and TRBJ2-7, is EAGVAQSPRYKIIEKRQSVAFWCNPISGHATLYWYQQILGQGPKLLIQFQNNGVVDDSQLPKDRFSAERLKGVDSTLKIQPAKLEDSAVYLCASSLEGGGEQYFGPGTRLTVT.

This clonotype was counted only a few times. V and J are TRBV10-1 and TRBJ2-7; tentatively, D is TRBD1 (6 bases). The CDR3 runs 14 residues. Germline V CDR1 and CDR2: WNHNN, SYGVQD (reference sequence). Trimming stripped 3 bases from V and 2 bases from J, with 11 bases between. CDR3 DNA sequence: TGCGCCAGCAGTGAAATGACAGGCCCCTACGAGCAGTACTTC. This codes for CASSEMTGPYEQYF.

The sample holds a few counts of this clonotype. The chain recombines TRBV7-2 with TRBJ2-1, with D uncertain. The CDR3 extends over 14 amino acids. CDR1 is SGHTA and CDR2 is FQGNSA in the germline V gene. V gave up 1 base and J gave up 4 bases, with 8 bases separating them. CDR3 sequence (DNA): TGTGCCAGCAGCTTAGTTGTGGGGTACAATGAGCAGTTCTTC. It encodes CASSLVVGYNEQFF.

The rearrangement uses TRBV11-2 and TRBJ2-1, with TRBD1 identical over 7 bases. The CDR3 is made up of 14 amino acids. J gave up 3 bases and V 3 bases, and 2 bases lay outside the gene matches. Germline values: CDR1 SGHAT, CDR2 FQNNGV. The CDR3: CASSLHRGYNEQFF. The CDR3 DNA reads as TGTGCCAGCAGCTTGCACAGGGGCTACAATGAGCAGTTCTTC.

This clonotype was observed once. The chain joins TRBV6-1 to TRBJ2-3, with D possibly being TRBD2 (7 bases). CDR3 length equals 17 residues. V was shortened by 6 bases and J by 2 bases, with 21 bases between the two germline ends. Germline V lookup: CDR1 MNHNS, CDR2 SASEGT. The CDR3 spells CASRRTAAGAYTDTQYF. The CDR3 nucleotides read TGTGCCAGCAGAAGAACGGCTGCGGGGGCCTACACAGATACGCAGTATTTT.

This clonotype was observed once. The chain carries TRBV29-1 and TRBJ1-2; TRBD1 is a possible D gene (5 bases). This CDR3 has 13 amino acids. Germline loops: CDR1 SQVTM, CDR2 ANQGSEA. Trimming stripped 5 bases from V and 4 bases from J, with 14 bases between. CDR3 protein: CSVSGREVYGYTF. DNA for the CDR3: TGCAGCGTTTCTGGCAGGGAGGTCTATGGCTACACCTTC. The full variable domain, completed using reference TRBV29-1 and TRBJ1-2, is SAVISQKPSRDICQRGTSLTIQCQVDSQVTMMFWYRQQPGQSLTLIATANQGSEATYESGFVIDKFPISRPNLTFSTLTVSNMSPEDSSIYLCSVSGREVYGYTFGSGTRLTVV.

The V call is TRBV7-2, the J call TRBJ2-3; D is unclear. Trimming took 5 bases from V and 7 from J, leaving 16 bases between them. Germline-derived CDR1 and CDR2 are SGHTA and FQGNSA. This CDR3 region has 14 residues. The CDR3 DNA follows: TGTGCCAGCAGCCCTGTCTTCGAGGTGAATACGCAGTATTTT. Its protein is CASSPVFEVNTQYF.

The chain recombines TRBV5-8 with TRBJ2-5, with TRBD2 matching over 7 bases. The germline V gene has CDR1 SGHTS and CDR2 YDEGEE. Germline trimming cut 1 base from V and 4 bases from J; bases unmatched to any gene: 7. There are 15 residues in the CDR3. The CDR3 bases are TGTGCCAGCAGCTTGTCGCGGGGGAACGGAGAGACCCAGTACTTC. It encodes CASSLSRGNGETQYF.

This clonotype has only a few counts. V gene TRBV29-1 combines with J gene TRBJ1-2, with TRBD1 identical over 8 bases. The junction had 10 bases not matched to a gene; V was cut back by 7 bases and J by 9 bases. Per the germline V gene, CDR1 is SQVTM and CDR2 is ANQGSEA. The CDR3 runs to 12 residues. CDR3 DNA sequence: TGCAGCGCCGGGACAGGCCAAAGTCGCTACACCTTC. Its translation: CSAGTGQSRYTF.

In this sample, this clonotype turned up a few times. The rearrangement joins TRBV7-2 to TRBJ2-5; 7 nucleotides line up with TRBD1. J gave up 2 bases and V 5 bases, and 5 bases lay outside the gene matches. Germline V gene data show CDR1 as SGHTA and CDR2 as FQGNSA. The CDR3 contains 14 residues. CDR3: CASSNRDRQETQYF. The CDR3 DNA is TGTGCCAGCAGCAACCGGGACAGACAAGAGACCCAGTACTTC. The entire variable domain, with the rest obtained from reference TRBV7-2 and TRBJ2-5, is as follows: GAGVSQSPSNKVTEKGKDVELRCDPISGHTALYWYRQSLGQGLEFLIYFQGNSAPDKSGLPSDRFSAERTGGSVSTLTIQRTQQEDSAVYLCASSNRDRQETQYFGPGTRLLVL.